The clone carrying this T cell receptor beta chain occurred a few times. No antigen is known for it. Germline V gives CDR1 KGHSH, CDR2 LQKENI. Deletions cut 3 bases from V and 7 bases from J, with 10 bases between. The CDR3 totals 13 residues. The data derive from a study of spatial heterogeneity in lung cancer. As for the study in general: The study consistently detected more beta-chain than alpha-chain sequences. There was a strong correlation between the counts of TCR transcripts measured in tumor regions and a T cell transcriptional module score that was calculated from matched bulk RNA-seq. General study points: Expanded intratumoral alpha and beta TCR counts tracked tumor mutation counts. Alpha chains reached an estimated coverage of approximately 7.4% of tumor T cells, and beta chains approximately 12%.

TCRdb re-called the 5' RACE reads with MiXCR, one entry per CDR3 protein. The sample contains about 27,000 distinct CDR3 sequences, roughly 6.9% of which appear only once. Regarding time point: sample taken at primary tumor resection. The source is a male donor with early-stage non-small cell lung cancer. Sequencing used lung tumor tissue, obtained at surgery. The chain uses TRBV18 and TRBJ1-5, with D possibly being TRBD1 (6 bases). The CDR3 region has the DNA TGTGCCAGCTCACCGGAACAGGGACAGCCCCAGCATTTT. It specifies CASSPEQGQPQHF. Together with reference TRBV18 and TRBJ1-5, the CDR3 gives the full variable domain: NAGVMQNPRHLVRRRGQEARLRCSPMKGHSHVYWYRQLPEEGLKFMVYLQKENIIDESGMPKERFSAEFPKEGPSILRIQQVVRGDSAAYFCASSPEQGQPQHFGDGTRLSIL.